This section outlines one T cell receptor beta chain sequence together with its context. The antigen it recognizes is unknown. No much larger clone is present one base from it, and per-base qualities are unavailable. This entry comes from a study of blood T cells in healthy people across ages (dated by TCRdb to 2013 to 2016). Turning to the overall study: Template switching captured roughly one uniquely barcoded TCR beta cDNA molecule per two T cells in model experiments. Age-related changes in TCR beta repertoire diversity were measured in the study by deep sequencing normalized with unique cDNA molecular identifiers. The donors were divided into four age groups: young (average 16 years), middle-aged (around 37), aged (about 60) and long-lived (roughly 82). To avoid experimental bias, donors of different ages were distributed randomly across sequencing lanes. For two donors (one aged 18 to 30 and one aged 80 or older), the study analyzed two additional independent replicas of 1 million unique cDNA reads from the same blood draw.

Deletion took 2 bases off V and 1 base off J, with a span of 9 bases between the germline ends. There are 15 amino acids in the CDR3, from cysteine to phenylalanine inclusive. The retained sequence is limited to the CDR3, 45 bases, with the frame set at the first base. The library was built by means of 5' RACE. These reads were obtained on an Illumina HiSeq 2500. The second PCR ran for about 6 to 12 cycles and used a J-beta primer mix along with a sample-barcoded 5' primer. Each TCR beta cDNA molecule received a unique molecular identifier from a template-switch 5' adaptor carrying 12 random nucleotides. Each sample yielded at least 3 million CDR3-containing paired-end reads. First-strand cDNA was synthesized from all RNA with the Mint cDNA synthesis kit, primed by a TRBC-specific oligonucleotide. After uracil-DNA glycosylase treatment, a first 18-cycle PCR used universal primers M1SS and BC2_uni_R on all cDNA. Regarding the original processing steps: For normalization, 1 million high-quality reads were randomly selected from each sample, with every read carrying a distinct molecular identifier. Reads with shared molecular identifiers were discarded instead of being binned into consensus sequences. MiTCR, with a Q25 quality threshold and the strictest error-elimination algorithm, was used for CDR3 identification, clonotype clustering and error correction. Lower-bound total TCR beta diversity was estimated with a nonparametric unseen species model using Euler transformation. TCRdb reran the public reads through fastp at Q25 and MiXCR, keeping productive beta chains. Each CDR3 protein gets just one entry, which takes the most common genes and DNA from the rows behind it. The V and J calls here are based on TCRdb, not the publication. This sample is represented by around 1.5 million distinct CDR3 sequences; 35% to 45% of them were singletons. The ten most abundant clones make up 7% to 9% of the sample.

Summary of the overall study and its limitations: Compared with the aged group, the long-lived group had more naive CD4+ T cells, fewer expanded clones and increased TCR diversity, a pattern suggesting age selection. Observed TCR beta diversity correlated strongly with the percentage of naive T cells measured by flow cytometry. Since profiling was done on bulk unsorted PBMCs, naive and antigen-experienced compartments could not be conclusively compared. Observed TCR beta diversity per million T cells fell roughly linearly with age, and a significant reduction was already apparent by age about 43. The CMV infection status of donors was not known, potentially confounding age-related changes in expanded clonotypes. Estimates of total diversity based on one million sequenced T cells were considered lower bounds and underestimates.

Systemically healthy Caucasian individuals from Russia, some 36 in total and aged roughly 6 to 90 years, were included as donors. Each donor gave approximately 9.4 milliliters of peripheral blood, drawn into EDTA-treated Vacutainer tubes. PBMCs were isolated by Ficoll-Paque density-gradient centrifugation, with at least 7 million obtained per sample. Trizol reagent was used to extract total RNA from the PBMCs, yielding at least 6 micrograms per sample. Naive CD45RAhigh/CD27high T cell percentages were measured by flow cytometry on a PBMC aliquot from every donor. Rearrangement joined TRBV12-3 or TRBV12-4 to TRBJ2-4; the D gene is perhaps TRBD1 or TRBD2, as each covers 5 bases. Sequencing was performed on blood. The sequence was collected from a woman in her late teens or twenties in good health. Here is the DNA: TGTGCCAGCAGTTTATCCGAGGGGGCCAAAAACATTCAGTACTTC. This sequence encodes CASSLSEGAKNIQYF.